This T cell receptor beta chain came from a study of shared clonotypes between healthy human individuals. Terminally differentiated effector memory CD45RA+ cells were excluded from the naive CD8 cells, which were CD45RO-negative and positively selected for CCR7. Libraries were prepared by immunoSEQ multiplex PCR; TCRdb keeps only in-frame clonotypes and omits some of them. Altogether almost 700,000 clones are present, approximately 90% being singletons, with the ten largest covering nearly 25%. The TCR sequence derives from a man aged 25-40 years in good health. The sequencing sample was made of naive CD8+ T cells sorted from blood.

The CDR3 sequence is CASSLGLAGGPGGGTDTQYF. The CDR3 region has the DNA TGTGCCAGCAGCCTAGGACTAGCGGGAGGGCCCGGAGGGGGCACAGATACGCAGTATTTT. This chain joins TRBV2 and TRBJ2-3, with 15 bases aligning to TRBD2. CDR1 is SNHLY and CDR2 is FYNNEI in the germline V gene. The CDR3 extends over 20 amino acids. The V segment lost 6 bases and the J segment 1 base; nucleotides outside the gene matches: 14.